This is a list of T cell receptor beta chains from one sample in a study of human thymus T cells. Repertoires were generated with immunoSEQ multiplex PCR, while TCRdb's copy carries only in-frame clones and drops some. The sample consists of about 60,000 clones, roughly 94% of them appearing once. The sequenced material came from blood. These receptors were obtained from a boy in the first two years of life with a congenital heart defect but otherwise immunologically healthy. CDR3s leave out the opening cysteine and the closing phenylalanine or tryptophan. Fields, in order: J gene, clone size, V gene, CDR3 protein. Some rows have no size entry. The others give once, few or many, or a class for an expanded clone.

j_gene: TRBJ2-1
abundance: -
v_gene: TRBV6-1
CDR3aa: ASSEPDSPYNEQF

j_gene: TRBJ1-2
abundance: -
v_gene: TRBV6-4
CDR3aa: ASSADGGSYGYT

j_gene: TRBJ2-6
abundance: -
v_gene: TRBV19
CDR3aa: ASRSPGASGANVLT

j_gene: TRBJ1-1
abundance: -
v_gene: TRBV5-4
CDR3aa: ASSLGGQGLNTEAF

j_gene: TRBJ1-1
abundance: -
v_gene: TRBV28
CDR3aa: ASSFKGMNTEAF

j_gene: TRBJ2-1
abundance: -
v_gene: TRBV6-1
CDR3aa: ASSGGGDYNEQF

j_gene: TRBJ2-1
abundance: -
v_gene: TRBV28
CDR3aa: ASSLFSMTSGSVVEQF

j_gene: TRBJ2-1
abundance: -
v_gene: TRBV4-1
CDR3aa: ASSRITSGSYNEQF

j_gene: TRBJ2-7
abundance: -
v_gene: TRBV7-2
CDR3aa: ASSSLRGGAGSEQY

j_gene: TRBJ2-1
abundance: -
v_gene: TRBV7-2
CDR3aa: ASSLRGGGGYEQF

j_gene: TRBJ2-1
abundance: -
v_gene: TRBV28
CDR3aa: ASTIKGLAYNEQF

j_gene: TRBJ2-5
abundance: once
v_gene: TRBV5-1
CDR3aa: ASSLTGYETQY

j_gene: TRBJ2-5
abundance: -
v_gene: TRBV7-2
CDR3aa: ASSPILAGGGRETQY

j_gene: TRBJ2-5
abundance: -
v_gene: TRBV7-2
CDR3aa: ASSLGLAGGQETQY

j_gene: TRBJ2-7
abundance: -
v_gene: TRBV11-1
CDR3aa: ASSLPGTSYEQY

j_gene: TRBJ2-3
abundance: -
v_gene: TRBV18
CDR3aa: ASSPVGGGPTDTQY

j_gene: TRBJ2-7
abundance: -
v_gene: TRBV7-2
CDR3aa: ASSWTSGSYEQY

j_gene: TRBJ2-7
abundance: -
v_gene: TRBV5-6
CDR3aa: ASSLGPRGRGYEQY

j_gene: TRBJ2-7
abundance: -
v_gene: TRBV27
CDR3aa: ASSPHKDSPLYEQY

j_gene: TRBJ2-3
abundance: -
v_gene: TRBV7-9
CDR3aa: ASSLGQGGDTQY

j_gene: TRBJ2-7
abundance: -
v_gene: TRBV28
CDR3aa: ASSPHPYEQY

j_gene: TRBJ1-2
abundance: -
v_gene: TRBV12-5
CDR3aa: ASGLLGQTNYGYT

j_gene: TRBJ2-3
abundance: -
v_gene: TRBV7-9
CDR3aa: ASSQGPLPPDTQY

j_gene: TRBJ1-1
abundance: -
v_gene: TRBV14
CDR3aa: ASSATGRYTEAF

j_gene: TRBJ2-3
abundance: -
v_gene: TRBV9
CDR3aa: ASSAQVGGPKDTQY

j_gene: TRBJ1-3
abundance: -
v_gene: TRBV5-1
CDR3aa: ASSFSPTSSGNTIY

j_gene: TRBJ2-7
abundance: -
v_gene: TRBV27
CDR3aa: ASSLTGPYEQY

j_gene: TRBJ2-7
abundance: -
v_gene: TRBV7-9
CDR3aa: ASSSPPLRGNYEQY

j_gene: TRBJ2-3
abundance: -
v_gene: TRBV4-1
CDR3aa: ASSQDPGTSGGALVLDTQY

j_gene: TRBJ1-6
abundance: -
v_gene: TRBV5-1
CDR3aa: ASSPRQGASPLH

j_gene: TRBJ1-2
abundance: -
v_gene: TRBV5-6
CDR3aa: ASSQPDYGYT

j_gene: TRBJ1-6
abundance: -
v_gene: TRBV5-1
CDR3aa: ASSLESGANSPLH

j_gene: TRBJ2-1
abundance: -
v_gene: TRBV12-5
CDR3aa: ASGLVQGTYNEQF

j_gene: TRBJ2-3
abundance: -
v_gene: TRBV27
CDR3aa: ASSARTLPYTDTQY

j_gene: TRBJ2-5
abundance: -
v_gene: TRBV4-3
CDR3aa: ASSQGRGRETQY

j_gene: TRBJ1-3
abundance: -
v_gene: TRBV19
CDR3aa: ASTITWTGENRNTIY

j_gene: TRBJ2-5
abundance: -
v_gene: TRBV10-1
CDR3aa: ASSEPGETQY

j_gene: TRBJ2-3
abundance: -
v_gene: TRBV7-2
CDR3aa: ASSLPGTDTQY

j_gene: TRBJ2-5
abundance: -
v_gene: TRBV11-2
CDR3aa: ASSLGWQGETQY

j_gene: TRBJ1-2
abundance: -
v_gene: TRBV29-1
CDR3aa: SVGFGPNYGYT

j_gene: TRBJ2-1
abundance: -
v_gene: TRBV13
CDR3aa: ASSTNNVAGAHNEQF

j_gene: TRBJ1-1
abundance: -
v_gene: TRBV5-6
CDR3aa: ASWTGATEAF

j_gene: TRBJ2-1
abundance: -
v_gene: TRBV5-1
CDR3aa: ASSFGSSYNEQF

j_gene: -
abundance: -
v_gene: TRBV4-3
CDR3aa: ASSQDSGMLGVEQY

j_gene: TRBJ2-3
abundance: -
v_gene: TRBV10-3
CDR3aa: AIRSTDTQY

j_gene: TRBJ1-1
abundance: -
v_gene: TRBV4-3
CDR3aa: ASSQGVEAF

j_gene: TRBJ1-6
abundance: -
v_gene: TRBV19
CDR3aa: ASRTFTVENSPLH

j_gene: TRBJ1-5
abundance: once
v_gene: TRBV19
CDR3aa: ASSIRGWQPQH

j_gene: TRBJ1-4
abundance: -
v_gene: TRBV30
CDR3aa: AWTPGANEKLF

j_gene: TRBJ2-2
abundance: -
v_gene: TRBV7-9
CDR3aa: ASSLELLAGYTGELF

j_gene: TRBJ1-2
abundance: -
v_gene: TRBV28
CDR3aa: ASSLPLANYGYT

j_gene: TRBJ2-2
abundance: -
v_gene: TRBV7-2
CDR3aa: ASSWASAYTGELF

j_gene: TRBJ2-1
abundance: -
v_gene: TRBV7-8
CDR3aa: ASSWGSGTGPYNEQF